This TCR beta chain was found in a study of OX40 agonist ivuxolimab in advanced cancers. In terms of the full investigation: Ivuxolimab was a fully human IgG2 agonistic monoclonal antibody targeting the costimulatory receptor OX40 (CD134). Intravenous ivuxolimab was administered to patients every 2 weeks at six dose levels: 0.01, 0.1, 0.3, 1.5, 3 and 10 mg/kg. Of the roughly 52 dose-escalation patients, hepatocellular carcinoma was present in about 20, melanoma in roughly 15, renal cell carcinoma in 9 and head and neck cancer in 9. In the dose-escalation cohort, around four fifths of patients were male, and the mean age was 60 years with a range of roughly 23 to 79. Patients were allowed to have had prior anti-PD-1, anti-PD-L1 or anti-CTLA-4 therapy, and 40% to 45% of the dose-escalation patients had previously received checkpoint inhibitors. Partial responses occurred in three dose-escalation patients: two with cutaneous melanoma and one with hepatocellular carcinoma. Peripheral TCRbeta sequencing was intended to test whether TCR sequence diversity was altered and clonal T-cell expansion was caused by ivuxolimab. The paper describes the monotherapy dose-escalation part (N of about 54 patients) of the phase I trial of ivuxolimab. Overall results and qualifications from the work: After ivuxolimab, CD8+ T cells had more expanded clones than CD4+ T cells on average. Partial responders in the 0.1-3.0 mg/kg groups had among the lowest normalized peripheral clonal expansion, especially among CD8+ T cells. At doses of 0.1 to 3.0 mg/kg, clonal expansion of both CD4+ and CD8+ T cells in blood was seen between baseline and week 6. The antigen specificity of the clonally expanded peripheral T cells was not determined. Low levels of normalized T-cell clonal expansion were also seen in some nonresponding patients.

To sequence the TCRbeta CDR3 region, genomic DNA was isolated from the sorted cells. The immunoSEQ Assay was used for sequencing of TCRbeta CDR3 regions. This immuneACCESS table, as held by TCRdb, lists in-frame sequences with V and J called but not all clones. Of the missing ones, under half trace to an unresolved V gene in checked studies; the others have no known cause. The table for this sample lists some 62,000 clones; 85% of them were counted only once. Around 3.6% of the sample belongs to the ten largest clones. The trial excluded patients who had a history of autoimmune disease or were on systemic immunosuppression. In every dose cohort, peripheral blood was drawn for TCR sequencing at baseline, cycle 4 day 1, and cycle 7 day 1. Samples came from an open-label, multicenter, first-in-human phase I dose-escalation trial of ivuxolimab. The trial enrolled adults with locally advanced or metastatic head and neck squamous cell, hepatocellular, melanoma or renal cell carcinoma. Before TCR sequencing, CD4+ T cells and CD8+ T cells were sorted from peripheral blood as separate populations.

A remark on this clone: Its antigen specificity is not known. No much larger clone exists at a distance of one base, and base qualities are not known.

This specimen was CD4+ or CD8+ T cells sorted from blood, taken in a trial of the OX40 agonist ivuxolimab. The TCR sequence derives from an adult with an advanced solid tumor such as melanoma, head and neck, liver or kidney cancer.

The CDR3 protein is CASSDGHSGLNTEAFF. The sequence in DNA is TGTGCCAGCAGTGACGGACACAGTGGATTGAACACTGAAGCTTTCTTT. The receptor chain draws on TRBV28 and TRBJ1-1; perhaps TRBD1 is the D gene, with 5 bases matching. In the germline V gene, CDR1 corresponds to MDHEN and CDR2 to SYDVKM. Counted from cysteine to phenylalanine, this CDR3 has 16 amino acids. Just CDR3 DNA is preserved here, 48 bases in frame from base 1. V and J are truncated by 5 bases and 0 bases respectively, leaving an intervening sequence of 16 bases.